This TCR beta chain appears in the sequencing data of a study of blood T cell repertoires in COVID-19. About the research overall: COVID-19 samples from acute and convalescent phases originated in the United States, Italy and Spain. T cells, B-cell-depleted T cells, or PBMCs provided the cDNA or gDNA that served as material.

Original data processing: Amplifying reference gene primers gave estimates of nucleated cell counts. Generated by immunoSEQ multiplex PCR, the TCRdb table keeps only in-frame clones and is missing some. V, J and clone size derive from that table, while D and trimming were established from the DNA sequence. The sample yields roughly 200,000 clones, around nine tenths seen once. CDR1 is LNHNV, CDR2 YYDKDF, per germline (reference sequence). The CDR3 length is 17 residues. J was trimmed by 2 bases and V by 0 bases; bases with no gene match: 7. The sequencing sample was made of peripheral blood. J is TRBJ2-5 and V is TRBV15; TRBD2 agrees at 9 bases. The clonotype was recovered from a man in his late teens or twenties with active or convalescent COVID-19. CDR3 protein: CATSRDYGSGGQETQYF. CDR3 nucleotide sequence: TGTGCCACCAGCAGAGATTATGGTAGCGGGGGTCAAGAGACCCAGTACTTC.